This T cell receptor beta chain is from a study of blood T cell repertoires in COVID-19. Background on the study: Sources were T cells, B-cell-depleted T cells, or PBMCs; the material itself was cDNA or gDNA.

The CDR3 contains 13 residues. CDR1 is LNHDA and CDR2 is SQIVND in the germline V gene (reference sequence). The V and J ends lost 4 bases and 3 bases respectively, with 9 bases between them. The method was immunoSEQ multiplex PCR; TCRdb's version includes in-frame clones alone and lacks a portion of them. The sample yields 300,000 to 400,000 clones, roughly 90% seen once. Those designated as exposed participants met a COVID-19 case within 2 weeks before study entry. This receptor was obtained from a woman aged 30 to 39 who had been exposed to COVID-19. The chain combines TRBV19 with TRBJ2-5, with TRBD1 as a possible D gene (6 bases). The sequenced material came from PBMCs or T cells enriched from blood (not recorded which). The CDR3 spells CASSRWTEETQYF. Written as DNA, the CDR3 is TGTGCCAGTAGTAGGTGGACAGAAGAGACCCAGTACTTC.